This entry lists 21 T cell receptor beta chains sequenced from one sample in a study of CD8 T cells in ankylosing spondylitis. TCRdb used MiXCR to reprocess the 5' RACE reads, holding one entry per CDR3 protein. The sample carries 31,000 or so distinct CDR3 sequences, roughly 29% recorded once. The sequenced sample was synovial fluid, either unsorted or a sorted T cell fraction (not recorded which). The receptors here all came from a male donor with ankylosing spondylitis.

This chain joins TRBV15 and TRBJ2-7; D not certain. Germline V lookup: CDR1 LNHNV, CDR2 YYDKDF (reference sequence). V lost 0 bases and J lost 0, with 9 bases in between. CDR3 size: 15 residues. CDR3 coding DNA: TGTGCCACCAGCAGAGATCGGTGCCTCTCCTACGAGCAGTACGTC. Translation: CATSRDRCLSYEQYV.

This clonotype showed up many times. The genes are TRBV29-1 and TRBJ1-2; perhaps TRBD1 as D (6 bases). Trimming stripped 3 bases from V and 0 bases from J, with 8 bases between. Per germline, CDR1 SQVTM and CDR2 ANQGSEA. The CDR3 length is 13 residues. The CDR3 DNA follows: TGCAGCGTTGATCCAGGGGCTAACTATGGCTACACCTTC. This encodes CSVDPGANYGYTF.

This clonotype was seen only a few times. The chain links TRBV12-3 or TRBV12-4 to TRBJ2-3; D unresolved. Trimming took 3 bases from V and 5 from J, leaving 3 bases between them. This CDR3 region has 11 residues. The DNA of the CDR3 is TGTGCCAGCAGTTTTGGAGATACGCAGTATTTT. This sequence encodes CASSFGDTQYF.

This clonotype was counted between two and nine times. The V gene is TRBV4-2, the J gene TRBJ1-1; TRBD1 is a possible D gene (5 bases). The V end lost 0 bases, the J end lost 0 bases, and 8 bases lay between the germline ends. This CDR3 contains 15 residues. Germline-derived CDR1 and CDR2 are LGHNA and YNFKEQ. The CDR3 reads CASSQERGMNTEAFF. In nucleotides, the CDR3 is TGTGCCAGCAGCCAAGAACGGGGGATGAACACTGAAGCTTTCTTT.

To note about this clonotype: This may arise from a read error, as a much more abundant clone is one base away. The chain is built from TRBV28 and TRBJ1-2, with D possibly matching TRBD1 (5 bases). Germline V gene data show CDR1 as MDHEN and CDR2 as SYDVKM. The CDR3 is 12 amino acids. Deletions cut 8 bases from V and 14 bases from J, with 21 bases between. This chain's CDR3 is CASCLTTEGGTF. The CDR3 bases are TGTGCCAGCTGTCTAACGACAGAGGGTGGAACCTTC.

The sample holds a few counts of this clonotype. The V and J genes are TRBV3-1 and TRBJ1-2; 9 nucleotides match TRBD1. CDR1 is LGHDT, CDR2 YNNKEL, per germline (reference sequence). V gave up 1 base and J gave up 5 bases; unmatched junction bases: 8. CDR3 length: 16 residues. CDR3 region: CASSQGFRTGDYGYTF. The CDR3 DNA reads as TGTGCCAGCAGCCAAGGATTTCGGACAGGGGATTATGGCTACACCTTC.

The chain is built from TRBV6-6 and TRBJ2-7; no clear D. This CDR3 contains 13 residues. Germline V gene lookup returns CDR1 MNHNY and CDR2 SVGAGI (reference sequence). V was pared by 5 bases and J by 2 bases, with 10 bases between. The CDR3 sequence is CASSRGWAYEQYV. The CDR3 DNA sequence: TGTGCCAGCAGTCGCGGTTGGGCCTACGAGCAGTACGTC.

On this clonotype itself: A read error may explain this, as a much larger clone is one base away. CDR3 nucleotide sequence: TGTGCCATCCGGACTAGCGGGGGGACCGGGGAGCTGTGTTTT. The encoded protein is CAIRTSGGTGELCF. This sequence joins TRBV12-3 or TRBV12-4 and TRBJ2-2; 14 nucleotides match TRBD2. This CDR3 region has 14 residues.

The V and J genes are TRBV9 and TRBJ2-1; TRBD2 agrees at 10 bases. The CDR3 is 15 amino acids. The germline V gene has CDR1 SGDLS and CDR2 YYNGEE. V gave up 1 base and J gave up 8 bases; unmatched junction bases: 6. The CDR3 region is CASSVLAGGYDEQFF. The CDR3 nucleotides read TGTGCCAGCAGCGTATTAGCGGGAGGTTATGATGAGCAGTTCTTC.

This clonotype came up once. The chain recombines TRBV11-2 with TRBJ2-5; 11 bases match TRBD2. The ends lost 3 bases at V and 4 bases at J; junction bases unmatched: 10. CDR3 length: 17 residues. Germline V lookup: CDR1 SGHAT, CDR2 FQNNGV. CDR3 loop: CASSLDLAGGTRETQYF. The CDR3, as DNA: TGTGCCAGCAGCTTGGATCTAGCGGGAGGTACCCGAGAGACCCAGTACTTC.

This chain links TRBV20-1 with TRBJ2-1; tentative D call: TRBD2 (6 bases). The ends were cut back, 0 bases at V and 6 bases at J, with 18 bases in the middle. This CDR3 region has 16 residues. The V gene's germline CDR1 is DFQATT and CDR2 SNEGSKA (reference sequence). The CDR3 sequence: CSARDYEGLSSNEQFF. The CDR3 region has the DNA TGCAGTGCTAGAGACTACGAGGGACTCTCAAGCAATGAGCAGTTCTTC.

Only a few counts were recorded for this clonotype. The chain employs TRBV7-8 and TRBJ1-3, with no clear D. Trimming removed 5 bases from V and 4 bases from J, with 12 bases in between. In germline, CDR1 is SGHVS, CDR2 FQNEAQ. The CDR3 spans 14 residues. The CDR3 spells CASSPSRIGNTIYF. CDR3 nucleotides: TGTGCCAGCAGCCCTTCGAGAATCGGAAACACCATATATTTT.

The J gene is TRBJ1-5, the V gene TRBV12-3 or TRBV12-4, with TRBD1 as a possible D gene (6 bases). The CDR3 extends over 12 amino acids. Trimming pared 5 bases from V and 4 bases from J, leaving 6 bases between. Here the CDR3 DNA reads TGTGCCAGCAGTACAGGGAATCAGCCCCAGCATTTT. It codes for CASSTGNQPQHF.

V usage is TRBV10-2 and J usage is TRBJ1-1; D call uncertain. Between the trimmed V and J ends, which lost 0 bases and 0 bases, there was a span of 5 bases. The CDR3 is made up of 14 amino acids. From germline, CDR1 is WSHSY and CDR2 SAAADI. CDR3 in amino acids: CASSESGLNTEAFF. In nucleotides, the CDR3 is TGCGCCAGCAGTGAGTCAGGTTTGAACACTGAAGCTTTCTTT.

This clonotype was counted a few times. This sequence joins TRBV29-1 and TRBJ2-1, with 7 nucleotides matching TRBD2. This CDR3 is built from 14 residues. Per the germline V gene, CDR1 is SQVTM and CDR2 is ANQGSEA. Trimming at V came to 3 bases and at J to 5 bases, leaving 7 bases not matched to a gene. CDR3 sequence: CSVDTSGKNNEQFF. CDR3 coding DNA: TGCAGCGTTGATACGAGCGGGAAGAACAATGAGCAGTTCTTC.

The chain recombines TRBV20-1 with TRBJ1-5; 11 bases map to TRBD1. The CDR3 consists of 14 residues. After removal of 7 bases from V and 6 bases from J, the junction contained 8 bases not matched to a gene. The V gene's germline CDR1 is DFQATT and CDR2 SNEGSKA (reference sequence). DNA for the CDR3: TGCAGTGTCCTGGACAGGGGGCACAGTCAGCCCCAGCATTTT. Translation gives CSVLDRGHSQPQHF.

This chain uses TRBV5-1 with TRBJ2-1; D not resolved. V was cut by 0 bases and J by 8 bases, with 12 bases left in between. Germline CDR1 SGHRS, CDR2 YFSETQ. The CDR3 runs 14 residues. CDR3 DNA sequence: TGCGCCAGCAGCTTGGTAGCACCTGGGGATGAGCAGTTCTTC. This gives the protein CASSLVAPGDEQFF.

This clonotype was seen a single time. The chain combines TRBV11-2 with TRBJ2-2; D remains ambiguous. In germline, CDR1 is SGHAT, CDR2 FQNNGV. The CDR3 is 12 residues long. Trimming removed 4 bases from V and 1 base from J, with 1 base in between. CDR3 DNA sequence: TGTGCCAGCAGCTGGAACACCGGGGAGCTGTTTTTT. Its protein is CASSWNTGELFF.

This clonotype is a singleton in its sample. V gene TRBV12-3 or TRBV12-4 combines with J gene TRBJ2-1; 10 bases map to TRBD2. This CDR3 has 15 amino acids. With 5 bases clipped from V and 9 bases from J, the junction kept 10 bases outside the gene matches. This CDR3 reads CASSVPGLANSEQFF. CDR3 sequence (DNA): TGTGCCAGCAGTGTCCCGGGACTAGCGAATAGTGAGCAGTTCTTC.

The rearrangement links TRBV13 to TRBJ2-5; D might be TRBD2 (6 bases). CDR1 PRHDT and CDR2 FYEKMQ come from the germline V gene (reference sequence). Trimming removed 0 bases from V and 1 base from J, with 18 bases in between. This CDR3 contains 18 residues. The CDR3 region is CASSLGLRSSALQETQYF. CDR3 nucleotide sequence: TGTGCCAGCAGCTTAGGTCTACGCTCTAGCGCGCTCCAAGAGACCCAGTACTTC.

The chain links TRBV18 to TRBJ2-1; no clear D. V lost 0 bases, J lost 6 bases, and 9 bases lay in between. This CDR3 is built from 14 residues. The germline V gene encodes CDR1 KGHSH and CDR2 LQKENI. CDR3 DNA sequence: TGTGCCAGCTCACCACCGTTACACTTCAATGAGCAGTTCTTC. It translates to CASSPPLHFNEQFF.